This TCR beta chain was found in a study of blood T cell repertoires in COVID-19. About the study: The United States, Italy and Spain were the sources of the acute and convalescent COVID-19 samples.

Generated by immunoSEQ multiplex PCR, the TCRdb table keeps only in-frame clones and is missing some. The sample yields roughly 380,000 clones, over 75% seen once. V lost 5 bases, J lost 5 bases, and 14 bases lay in between. This CDR3 region has 14 residues. From germline, CDR1 is LNHDA and CDR2 SQIVND (reference sequence). Sequencing was done on a sample of peripheral blood. The rearrangement uses TRBV19 and TRBJ2-3; possible D gene TRBD1, 6 bases. The TCR was taken from a woman between 35 and 50 years old with COVID-19, enrolled during active disease. In nucleotides, the CDR3 is TGTGCCAGTAGTCTGGGGGCGATGGGAGATACGCAGTATTTT. It specifies CASSLGAMGDTQYF.